Listed below are T cell receptor beta chains from one sample, sequenced in a study of blood T cells in healthy people across ages. A single record per CDR3 protein comes from TCRdb applying MiXCR to the 5' RACE reads. The sample includes 780,000 or so distinct CDR3 sequences, roughly 50% of them seen just once. Sequenced sample: blood. These receptors came from a man older than 75 in good health. Each CDR3 is given with its conserved first and last residue. A D gene is named only where the DNA matches it firmly. Expanded clones are given a class, and other clones once, few, many or no size at all.

cdr3_nt cdr3_aa v_call d_call j_call clone_size
TGTGCCAGCAGCTTAGCCCCAGCCTTGACAGGCTCCTACGAGCAGTACTTC CASSLAPALTGSYEQYF TRBV7-9 NA TRBJ2-7 few
TGCAGTGCTAGAGAGGGGGGGAGGGGGCGGTACACAGATACGCAGTATTTT CSAREGGRGRYTDTQYF TRBV20-1 NA TRBJ2-3 NA
TGTGCCAGCAGTCGGGGACAGGTAAATCAGCCCCAGCATTTT CASSRGQVNQPQHF TRBV12-3/TRBV12-4 TRBD1 TRBJ1-5 NA
TGTGCCAGCAGCCAAGATGTGGGGAATGAGCAGTTCTTC CASSQDVGNEQFF TRBV14 NA TRBJ2-1 once
TGTGCCAGCCAACCGGGACACAGGAACACTGAAGCTTTCTTT CASQPGHRNTEAFF TRBV12-3/TRBV12-4 NA TRBJ1-1 NA
TGCAGCGCAGCCGGACTAGCGGGAGCCTCAAGGTCCTACGAGCAGTACTTC CSAAGLAGASRSYEQYF TRBV29-1 TRBD2 TRBJ2-7 NA
TGTGCCAGCAGCTCGGGACTCCCTCGCGCGTTCTTC CASSSGLPRAFF TRBV7-2 NA TRBJ2-1 few
TGTGCCAGCAGCCCTGAGGGGAGTAGCAATCAGCCCCAGCATTTT CASSPEGSSNQPQHF TRBV2 NA TRBJ1-5 NA
TGTGCCAGCAGCCCCGCGGGGGGACTAGCCGGAGAGACCCAGTACTTC CASSPAGGLAGETQYF TRBV7-7 TRBD2 TRBJ2-5 NA
TGTGCCAGCAGCCAGCGGGCGGGGAACACTGAAGCTTTCTTT CASSQRAGNTEAFF TRBV3-1 NA TRBJ1-1 NA
TGCAGTGCTGTTCTTTCCCGGGGGGACTTTTCCTACAATGAGCAGTTCTTC CSAVLSRGDFSYNEQFF TRBV20-1 TRBD2 TRBJ2-1 NA
TGCGCCAGCAGCCCCATTGAGGGCGGCTACACCTTC CASSPIEGGYTF TRBV5-1 NA TRBJ1-2 NA
TGTGCCAGCAGTCGCGTCCCGGAGACCCAGTACTTC CASSRVPETQYF TRBV12-3/TRBV12-4 NA TRBJ2-5 NA
TGTGCCAGCAGCTTATCAAACTTGGGGGAGACCCAGTACTTC CASSLSNLGETQYF TRBV7-2 NA TRBJ2-5 few
TGTGCCAGCAGCTTGGTGGGAGGACGATGGACAGATACGCAGTATTTT CASSLVGGRWTDTQYF TRBV7-2 NA TRBJ2-3 few
TGCAGCGTTAACGGACTAGCGGGAGGGTTGGCCTACGAGCAGTACTTC CSVNGLAGGLAYEQYF TRBV29-1 TRBD2 TRBJ2-7 NA
TGTGCCAGCAGTCACCCCGCGCTCGGGACAGGGAGAAATGAGCAGTTCTTC CASSHPALGTGRNEQFF TRBV7-6 TRBD1 TRBJ2-1 NA
TGTGCCAGCAGGGCAGACACCCTAGCCAAAAACATTCAGTACTTC CASRADTLAKNIQYF TRBV2 NA TRBJ2-4 NA
TGTGCCAGCAGCCCGGGACTAGCCAGCACAGATACGCAGTATTTT CASSPGLASTDTQYF TRBV13 TRBD2 TRBJ2-3 few
TGTGCCAGCTCGTGGGACAGGGTGGTAGGGGAGCAGTACTTC CASSWDRVVGEQYF TRBV25-1 TRBD1 TRBJ2-5 NA
TGTGCCATCAGGCAGACTAGCGGTTACAATGAGCAGTTCTTC CAIRQTSGYNEQFF TRBV10-3 TRBD2 TRBJ2-1 few
TGTGCCAGCAGCTTAGTGGGGACTAGCGGCACAGATACGCAGTATTTT CASSLVGTSGTDTQYF TRBV7-3 TRBD2 TRBJ2-3 few
TGTGCCAGCAGCCCTAGCGGGAGGGCCTACAATGAGCAGTTCTTC CASSPSGRAYNEQFF TRBV3-1 TRBD2 TRBJ2-1 NA
TGCAGTGCTAGAGTCGGGGGACAGGGGATCTACGAGCAGTACTTC CSARVGGQGIYEQYF TRBV20-1 TRBD1 TRBJ2-7 few
TGTGCCAGCAAGATAGGGGGACTGGGGACCCAGTTCTTC CASKIGGLGTQFF TRBV2 NA TRBJ2-1 NA
TGCGCCAGCAGCTTGGCCCATAGCGGGGTGGGCTCGGACGAGCAGTACTTC CASSLAHSGVGSDEQYF TRBV5-1 TRBD2 TRBJ2-7 NA
TGTGCCAGCAGTGAAATTGGGGGAGACCTTGAGCAGTACTTC CASSEIGGDLEQYF TRBV2 NA TRBJ2-7 few
TGTGCCAGCAGCCCTGGGACAGGGGGCAATGGGAACTATGGCTACACCTTC CASSPGTGGNGNYGYTF TRBV7-9 TRBD1 TRBJ1-2 few
TGTGCCAGCAGCTTGGCGAAGGAGCAGTACTTC CASSLAKEQYF TRBV11-2 NA TRBJ2-7 NA
TGTGCCATCAGTGAGGCGGGGACAGGGGGATCCTACGAGCAGTACTTC CAISEAGTGGSYEQYF TRBV10-3 TRBD1 TRBJ2-7 NA
TGTGCCAGCAGTTACCAACCCAGGGGGCGCCTCCAAGAGACCCAGTACTTC CASSYQPRGRLQETQYF TRBV6-5 TRBD1 TRBJ2-5 NA
TGTGCCAGCAGTCGGACTACCTACAATGAGCAGTACTTC CASSRTTYNEQYF TRBV6-5 NA TRBJ2-7 NA
TGTGCCAGCAGCTTGACAGGGTCCTTCACAGATACGCAGTATTTT CASSLTGSFTDTQYF TRBV7-2 TRBD1 TRBJ2-3 few
TGTGCCAGCAGTTTAGCACCCCAGAGGGGCACAGATACGCAGTATTTT CASSLAPQRGTDTQYF TRBV12-3/TRBV12-4 NA TRBJ2-3 NA
TGTGCCAGCAGTGATTTGCTTTTACAGTTATACAATGAGCAGTTCTTC CASSDLLLQLYNEQFF TRBV2 NA TRBJ2-1 NA
TGTGCCAGCAGTTACTCCCCTAGCGGGAGTAACACCGGGGAGCTGTTTTTT CASSYSPSGSNTGELFF TRBV6-6 TRBD2 TRBJ2-2 NA
TGTGCCAGCAGCTTATCCGCGTCAAGTGAGCAGTTCTTC CASSLSASSEQFF TRBV7-3 NA TRBJ2-1 once
TGTGCCAGCTTCGGGGTCGGCGAGCAGTACTTC CASFGVGEQYF TRBV2 NA TRBJ2-7 NA
TGTGCCAGCAGACGGACAGCCGACACTGAAGCTTTCTTT CASRRTADTEAFF TRBV12-3/TRBV12-4 NA TRBJ1-1 NA
TGTGCCAGCAGCTTAGGCACTAGCGGTTCCGGCACAGATACGCAGTATTTT CASSLGTSGSGTDTQYF TRBV11-1 TRBD2 TRBJ2-3 few
TGTGCCAGCAGCTTAGGCGGCGGGGGGTACGAGCAGTACTTC CASSLGGGGYEQYF TRBV7-2 TRBD2 TRBJ2-7 many
TGTGCCAGCAGCCACCTAGGGGGCAGGGGGTACCCCAACGAGCAGTACTTC CASSHLGGRGYPNEQYF TRBV3-1 TRBD1 TRBJ2-7 NA
TGTGCCAGCAGCCGAATACCCGGGACTAGCGGAGGGGGTCGACAGTTCTTC CASSRIPGTSGGGRQFF TRBV12-3/TRBV12-4 TRBD2 TRBJ2-1 NA
TGTGCCAGCAGTTACGCGGCTAGCGGGAGTGTTGGCTCCTACAATGAGCAGTTCTTC CASSYAASGSVGSYNEQFF TRBV6-5 TRBD2 TRBJ2-1 NA
TGCGCCAGCAGCGAACCGGGACAGGGAGACACCGGGGAGCTGTTTTTT CASSEPGQGDTGELFF TRBV5-1 TRBD1 TRBJ2-2 few
TGCAGCGGTCGAAGGGACCTAACCTACGAGCAGTACTTC CSGRRDLTYEQYF TRBV29-1 NA TRBJ2-7 NA
TGTGCCAGCAGTTTAGGGACTAGCGGGAGCAGAGACGCGTATTTT CASSLGTSGSRDAYF TRBV12-3/TRBV12-4 TRBD2 TRBJ2-3 NA
TGCAGTGCTAGACGTCGAAGACTAGCGGGAGGCCAAAGCTCCTACAATGAGCAGTTCTTC CSARRRRLAGGQSSYNEQFF TRBV20-1 TRBD2 TRBJ2-1 NA
TGTGCCAGCAGCACCCAGGGACCAGCGGAGGCAGATACGCAGTATTTT CASSTQGPAEADTQYF TRBV9 NA TRBJ2-3 NA
TGCAGCGCTGAGCACGGGAGTTCTACCGGGGAGCTGTTTTTT CSAEHGSSTGELFF TRBV20-1 NA TRBJ2-2 NA
TGTGCCAGCAGCCCCCCTGCGGGGAAAATAGGCAATGAGCAGTTCTTC CASSPPAGKIGNEQFF TRBV5-6 NA TRBJ2-1 few
TGTGCCAGCAGTTTCACCGGACGGCGGGGCTATGGCTACACCTTC CASSFTGRRGYGYTF TRBV12-3/TRBV12-4 NA TRBJ1-2 NA
TGTGCCAGCAGCCGTCTAGCGGACCAAGAGACCCAGTACTTC CASSRLADQETQYF TRBV7-9 TRBD2 TRBJ2-5 NA
TGTGCCAGTGGGACAGAAAATAACTATGGCTACACCTTC CASGTENNYGYTF TRBV6-6 TRBD1 TRBJ1-2 NA
TGTGCCAGCAGTTTATATGGGCGGGGTGAAGCTTTCTTT CASSLYGRGEAFF TRBV28 NA TRBJ1-1 NA
TGTGCCAGCAGGCGTACAGGGTTGGACGAGCAGTACTTC CASRRTGLDEQYF TRBV12-3/TRBV12-4 NA TRBJ2-7 once
TGTGCCAGCAGTCCCCGCAGACTAGCGGGAGCGAACACCGGGGAGCTGTTTTTT CASSPRRLAGANTGELFF TRBV12-3/TRBV12-4 TRBD2 TRBJ2-2 NA